Detailed here is one T cell receptor (beta chain). What it recognizes is unknown. Trimming left V 5 bases short and J 0 bases short, with 11 bases between. The CDR3 is 14 residues long. Germline V gene data show CDR1 as SEHNR and CDR2 as FQNEAQ (reference sequence). Reverse transcription of all isolated RNA meant that expressed TCRB transcripts were sequenced. Sequenced by immunoSEQ multiplex PCR; TCRdb stores in-frame clones only, minus some. In the table there are 100,000 to 150,000 clones, about 15% of which are singletons. These data originate in a study of beta chain features in type 1 diabetes. Overall study results and limits: TCRB CDR3 length was moderately but significantly reduced in all four CD4+ subsets of Type 1 diabetes patients.

This clonotype was sampled from a man aged 25 to 40 with type 1 diabetes. V and J are TRBV7-9 and TRBJ2-7; no clear D gene. The sample consisted of central memory CD4+ T cells from blood. The CDR3 DNA reads as TGTGCCAGCAGCACGGGTTTGGACTCCTACGAGCAGTACTTC. It translates to CASSTGLDSYEQYF.